The subject of this entry is one TCR beta chain. This sample also contains other DNA sequences that code for the same CDR3. The data belong to a study of blood T cell repertoires in COVID-19. As for the study in general: Some COVID-19 samples were acute and others convalescent; all came from the United States, Italy and Spain.

Authors' methods: Quantification of nucleated cells was approximated via reference gene primer amplification. Some clones are missing from TCRdb's copy, which holds only in-frame ones; the method was immunoSEQ multiplex PCR. V, J and clone size are those of that table, while D and trimming were read from the DNA. In the table there are 100,000 or so clones, more than 85% of which are singletons. Per germline, CDR1 SGDLS and CDR2 YYNGEE. V was clipped by 0 bases and J by 5 bases, with 11 bases between them. This CDR3 contains 14 residues. The clonotype was recovered from a man aged 18 to 29 with acute or convalescent COVID-19. The sequencing input was peripheral blood. This rearrangement joins TRBV9 to TRBJ1-1; weak D call: TRBD1 (5 bases). CDR3 DNA: TGTGCCAGCAGCGTAGCCATGGGGGGGACTGAAGCTTTCTTT. It translates to CASSVAMGGTEAFF.